The rows below give T cell receptor beta chains drawn from one sample of a study of blood T cell repertoires in COVID-19. Only in-frame clones appear in the TCRdb table, and some are missing; sequencing was by immunoSEQ multiplex PCR. The table has about 120,000 clones, roughly 90% seen once. Sequencing was carried out using peripheral blood. The receptors derive from a man aged 35 to 55 with acute or convalescent COVID-19. The CDR3 runs from the conserved cysteine through the conserved F or W. D genes are given only for firm matches. A row's size may be missing; if present it is once, few, many or a size class.

v_gene	abundance	j_gene	d_gene	CDR3nt	CDR3aa
TRBV19	.	TRBJ2-3	.	TGTGCCAGTAGTATCGGTTCTGTACCATGGACAGATACGCAGTATTTT	CASSIGSVPWTDTQYF
TRBV7-9	.	TRBJ2-5	.	TGTGCCAGCTTCCATGGCAAAGGAGGACCAAGAGAGACCCAGTACTTC	CASFHGKGGPRETQYF
TRBV13	.	TRBJ2-3	TRBD2	TGTGCCAGCAGCCTGACTAGCGGGACAGATACGCAGTATTTT	CASSLTSGTDTQYF
TRBV5-8	.	TRBJ1-2	TRBD1	TGTGCCAGCAGCTTGGGACAGGGGACCCCTTTTAACTATGGCTACACCTTC	CASSLGQGTPFNYGYTF
TRBV27	few	TRBJ1-2	TRBD1	TGTGCCAGCAGTTTGAGGGCAGGGGGTGATGGCTACACCTTC	CASSLRAGGDGYTF
TRBV7-8	few	TRBJ1-4	TRBD1	TGTGCCAGCAGCTTAGTGAAGGTGTCGGGGGACAGGAAGGAAAAACTGTTTTTT	CASSLVKVSGDRKEKLFF
TRBV21-1	.	TRBJ2-5	.	TGTGCCAGCAGCAAAGGAGGCCCACTAGCGGGAGTAGGGTTTACCAAAGAGACCCAGTACTTC	CASSKGGPLAGVGFTKETQYF
TRBV4-3	.	TRBJ2-1	TRBD1	TGCGCCAGCAGCCAACCGGGACAGGGATACAATGAGCAGTTCTTC	CASSQPGQGYNEQFF
TRBV3-1/TRBV3-2	.	TRBJ1-6	TRBD1	TGTGCCAGCAGCCCCGGGACAGGGGGCGATCCACCCCTCCACTTT	CASSPGTGGDPPLHF
TRBV7-2	.	TRBJ1-1	.	TGTGCCAGCAGCTTAACGACCCGGGTCACTGAAGCTTTCTTT	CASSLTTRVTEAFF
TRBV30	once	TRBJ1-2	.	TGTGCCTGGAGTGTACGGAGGGTCTATGGCTACACCTTC	CAWSVRRVYGYTF
TRBV6-1	once	TRBJ1-1	.	TGTGCCAGCAGTGAACCCGTGACAGTCATGAACACTGAAGCTTTCTTT	CASSEPVTVMNTEAFF
TRBV27	.	TRBJ1-6	.	TGTGCCAGCAGTCCCGCAGATGGGGGGGGGAATTCACCCCTCCACTTT	CASSPADGGGNSPLHF
TRBV7-2	.	TRBJ1-4	TRBD1	TGTGCCAGCAGCTTAGTGGGACAGGGAGGTGAAAAACTGTTTTTT	CASSLVGQGGEKLFF